This T cell receptor beta chain is from a study of blood T cell repertoires in COVID-19. In the study overall: Acute-phase and convalescent COVID-19 samples originated in the United States, Italy and Spain. PBMCs, B-cell-depleted T cells, or T cells were the source of the cDNA or gDNA that made up the material.

The CDR3 covers 15 residues. Trimming took 5 bases from V and 2 from J; bases not matched to a gene: 7. Germline values: CDR1 LNHDA, CDR2 SQIVND (reference sequence). Authors' processing steps: The assay estimated nucleated cells by amplifying reference gene primers. The repertoire was sequenced with immunoSEQ multiplex PCR; TCRdb's copy has only in-frame clones and lacks some. The V and J calls and clone size were taken over from that table, and D and trimming were inferred from the DNA. The table has about 59,000 clones, roughly 89% seen once. This sequence was found in a human donor in a cohort sampled during active COVID-19. Sequenced sample: peripheral blood. The rearrangement links TRBV19 to TRBJ2-7; 9 bases are shared with TRBD2. As DNA, the CDR3 is TGTGCCAGTAGTTCCGAGGGACTAGCTACCTACGAGCAGTACTTC. This codes for CASSSEGLATYEQYF.